This T cell receptor beta chain was recovered during a study of control samples from healthy donors and cancer patients. Trimming took off 4 bases at V and 5 bases at J, with 21 bases between the two ends. Per germline, CDR1 SGHDN and CDR2 FVKESK. CDR3 length: 16 amino acids. Here immunoSEQ multiplex PCR was the method, and the copy in TCRdb shows in-frame clones only, minus some. The table records 90,000 to 110,000 clones, around nine tenths of them present only once. Sequenced input: blood. The chain is built from TRBV14 and TRBJ2-7; TRBD1 might be the D (6 bases). This receptor was obtained from a human donor in good health. The donor label of this sample is uncertain. The CDR3 DNA sequence: TGTGCCAGCAGCCTAATCTACTCAACAGGGTTCCACGAGCAGTACTTC. Protein: CASSLIYSTGFHEQYF.